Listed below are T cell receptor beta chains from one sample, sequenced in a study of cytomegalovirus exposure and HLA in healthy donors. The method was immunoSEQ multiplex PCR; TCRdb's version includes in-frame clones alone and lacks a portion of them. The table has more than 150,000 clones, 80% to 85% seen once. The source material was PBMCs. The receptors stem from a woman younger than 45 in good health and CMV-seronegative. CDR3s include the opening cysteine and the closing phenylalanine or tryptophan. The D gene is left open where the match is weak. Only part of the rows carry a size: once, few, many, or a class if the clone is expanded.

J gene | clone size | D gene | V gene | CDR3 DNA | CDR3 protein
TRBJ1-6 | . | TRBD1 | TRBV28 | TGTGCCAGCAGGGACCTACAGGGGGCGAGGTCACCCCTCCACTTT | CASRDLQGARSPLHF
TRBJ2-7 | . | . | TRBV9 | TGTGCCAGCAGTGGCAGATTTTCCTACGAGCAGTACTTC | CASSGRFSYEQYF
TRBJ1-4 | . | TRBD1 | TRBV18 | TGTGCCAGCTCACCACTGGGACAGGGGAATGAAAAACTGTTTTTT | CASSPLGQGNEKLFF
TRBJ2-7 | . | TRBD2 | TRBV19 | TGTGCCACCGACGCCCCAGATAGCGGGAGGGCAGGCTACGAGCAGTACTTC | CATDAPDSGRAGYEQYF
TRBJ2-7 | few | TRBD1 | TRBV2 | TGTGCCAGCGTAGGCGACAGGGTGCACGAGCAGTACTTC | CASVGDRVHEQYF
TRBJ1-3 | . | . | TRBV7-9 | TGTGCCAGCAGCCACGGCCAGGCCTACTCTGGAAACACCATATATTTT | CASSHGQAYSGNTIYF
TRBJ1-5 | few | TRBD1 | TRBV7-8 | TGTGCCAGCAGCTCCTTACCGGGACAGCTTAGCAATCAGCCCCAGCATTTT | CASSSLPGQLSNQPQHF
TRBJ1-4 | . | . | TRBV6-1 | TGTGCCAGCAGTGAAATTCAGGGGCGTAATGAAAAACTGTTTTTT | CASSEIQGRNEKLFF
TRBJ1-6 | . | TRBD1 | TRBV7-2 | TGTGCCAGCAGCTCCCGGGACAGGGGACCGAATTCACCCCTCCACTTT | CASSSRDRGPNSPLHF
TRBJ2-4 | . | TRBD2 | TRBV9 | TGTGCCAGCAGCGTAGCGGGAGCGGGGGGGCCGGGGGACATTCAGTACTTC | CASSVAGAGGPGDIQYF
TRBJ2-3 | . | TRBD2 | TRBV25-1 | TGTGCCAGCAGTAACCGACTAGCGGGAGATACGCAGTATTTT | CASSNRLAGDTQYF
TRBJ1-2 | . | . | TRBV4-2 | TGTGCCAGCAGCCAAGACACGAGTCTCTATGGCTACACCTTC | CASSQDTSLYGYTF
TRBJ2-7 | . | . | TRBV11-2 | TGTGCCAGCAGCTTAGAACAGACCTACGAGCAGTACTTC | CASSLEQTYEQYF
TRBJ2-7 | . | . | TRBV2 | TGTGCCAGTATAGACAGAGCCTACGAGCAGTACTTC | CASIDRAYEQYF
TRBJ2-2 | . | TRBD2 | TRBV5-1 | TGCGCCAGCAGCTCAACTAGCGGGACTAACACCGGGGAGCTGTTTTTT | CASSSTSGTNTGELFF
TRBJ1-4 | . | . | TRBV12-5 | TGTGCTAGTGGTTTGGTACGGGGGGTATCTAATGAAAAACTGTTTTTT | CASGLVRGVSNEKLFF
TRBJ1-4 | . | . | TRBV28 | TGTGCCAGCAGTTGGGGGGGGACTAATGAAAAACTGTTTTTT | CASSWGGTNEKLFF
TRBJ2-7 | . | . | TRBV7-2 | TGTGCCAGCAGCTTAGGCACAGGGTATGGGCAGTACTTC | CASSLGTGYGQYF
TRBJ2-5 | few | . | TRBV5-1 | TGCGCCAGCAGCTTTAGCCAAGAGACCCAGTACTTC | CASSFSQETQYF
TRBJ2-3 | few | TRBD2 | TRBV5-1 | TGCGCCAGCAGCTTACTGCCGCCACTAGCGGGTAGCACAGATACGCAGTATTTT | CASSLLPPLAGSTDTQYF
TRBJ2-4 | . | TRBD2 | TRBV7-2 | TGTGCCAGCAGCCAATCCGGGACTAGCGGTAACATTCAGTACTTC | CASSQSGTSGNIQYF
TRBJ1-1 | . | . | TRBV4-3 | TGCGCCAGCAGCCAAGACAGGGGCCAGAACACTGAAGCTTTCTTT | CASSQDRGQNTEAFF
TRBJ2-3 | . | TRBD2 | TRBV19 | TGTGCCAGTAGTCCAGGGACTAGCATCCATACGCAGTATTTT | CASSPGTSIHTQYF
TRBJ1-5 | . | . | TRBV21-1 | TGTGCCAGCAGCAAAGCTGCAGAGGGGGCTAATCAGCCCCAGCATTTT | CASSKAAEGANQPQHF
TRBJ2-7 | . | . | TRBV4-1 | TGCGCCAGCAGCCAAGATCACCGGGGGAGCTCCTACGAGCAGTACTTC | CASSQDHRGSSYEQYF
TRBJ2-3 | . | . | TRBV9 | TGTGCCAGCAGCATCCTGAAAGGGGGGGGTACGCAGTATTTT | CASSILKGGGTQYF
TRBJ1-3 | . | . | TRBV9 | TGTGCCAGCAGCGTAGCGGGTGTCGCTGGAAACACCATATATTTT | CASSVAGVAGNTIYF
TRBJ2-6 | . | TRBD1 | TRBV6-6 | TGTGCCAGCAGTTACCAGGGGGCTGGGGCCAACGGCCTGACTTTC | CASSYQGAGANGLTF
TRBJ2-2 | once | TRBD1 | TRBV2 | TGTGCCGGAAGGGACAGGGAAACCGGGGAGCTGTTTTTT | CAGRDRETGELFF
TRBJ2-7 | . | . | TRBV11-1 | TGTGCCAGCAGCTTAGCGCGGAGAGGCAGGGACTCCTACGAGCAGTACTTC | CASSLARRGRDSYEQYF
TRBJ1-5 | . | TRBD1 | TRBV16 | TGTGCCAGCAGCCAAAGGACAGGGGGGGGTCAGCCCCAGCATTTT | CASSQRTGGGQPQHF
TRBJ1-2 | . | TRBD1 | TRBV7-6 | TGTGCCAGCAGCCAACCGGGACAGGGGTTTGGCGGCTACACCTTC | CASSQPGQGFGGYTF
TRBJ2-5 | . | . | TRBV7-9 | TGTGCCAGCAGACAAACCACCCTGCCAGGAGAGACCCAGTACTTC | CASRQTTLPGETQYF
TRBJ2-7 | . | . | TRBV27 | TGTGCCAGCAGTTTATCTGGGTACTACATCTCCTACGAGCAGTACTTC | CASSLSGYYISYEQYF
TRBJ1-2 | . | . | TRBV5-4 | TGTGCCAGCAGCGAGACAGTCTACTATGGCTACACCTTC | CASSETVYYGYTF
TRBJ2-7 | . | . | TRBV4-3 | TGCGCCAGCAGCCGAGTGGAGGGATTGGCCTACGAGCAGTACTTC | CASSRVEGLAYEQYF
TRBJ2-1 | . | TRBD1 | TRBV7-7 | TGTGCTAGCAGCTTAGGGGGACAGGGCAATGAGCAGTTCTTC | CASSLGGQGNEQFF
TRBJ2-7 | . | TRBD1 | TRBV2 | TGTGCCAGCAGGGAGGGACAGGACTACGAGCAGTACTTC | CASREGQDYEQYF
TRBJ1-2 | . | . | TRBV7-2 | TGTGCCAGCAGCCTATCGACAGGCCCCTATGGCTACACCTTC | CASSLSTGPYGYTF
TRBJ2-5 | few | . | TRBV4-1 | TGCGCCAGCAGCCAGAACCGGGACATCCAAGAGACCCAGTACTTC | CASSQNRDIQETQYF
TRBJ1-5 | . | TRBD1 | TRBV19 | TGTGCCAGTAGCACGACAGGGACCCGTCACTGGAGCAATCAGCCCCAGCATTTT | CASSTTGTRHWSNQPQHF
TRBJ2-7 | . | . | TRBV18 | TGTGCCAGCTCACCACCTAGCAGTTCCTACGAGCAGTACTTC | CASSPPSSSYEQYF
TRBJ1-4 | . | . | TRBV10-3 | TGTGCCATCAGTGAAGGCCCGACAGCAACTAATGAAAAACTGTTTTTT | CAISEGPTATNEKLFF
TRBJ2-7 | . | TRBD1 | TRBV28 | TGTGCCAGCAGACGATACAAAACGGAACAGGGGCCCGACGAGCAGTACTTC | CASRRYKTEQGPDEQYF
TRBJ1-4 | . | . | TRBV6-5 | TGTGCCAGCAGTCAAGTGGGACAATCTGAAAAACTGTTTTTT | CASSQVGQSEKLFF
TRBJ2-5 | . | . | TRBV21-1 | TGTGCCAGCAGCAAAGCTCGCGGGGGGACGCCCTACCAAGAGACCCAGTACTTC | CASSKARGGTPYQETQYF
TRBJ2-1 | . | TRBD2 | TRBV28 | TGTGCCAGCAGTTTCCTCCAGCGGGGGGGTTGGGATGAGCAGTTCTTC | CASSFLQRGGWDEQFF
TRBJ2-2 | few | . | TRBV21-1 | TGTGCCAGCAGCAAAGGAGCCGGGGAGCTGTTTTTT | CASSKGAGELFF
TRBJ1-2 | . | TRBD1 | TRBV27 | TGTGCCAGCAGTCCACGGACAGGGCACTATGGCTACACCTTC | CASSPRTGHYGYTF
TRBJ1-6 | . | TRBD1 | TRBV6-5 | TGTGCCAGCAGTTACGGGTCGGGACAGATTAATTCACCCCTCCACTTT | CASSYGSGQINSPLHF
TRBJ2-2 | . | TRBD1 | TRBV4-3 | TGCGCCAGCAGGGGGGACAGGGGTCCCAACACCGGGGAGCTGTTTTTT | CASRGDRGPNTGELFF
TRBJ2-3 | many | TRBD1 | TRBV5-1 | TGCGCCAGCAGCTTCGGACAGGGCATGGGCACAGATACGCAGTATTTT | CASSFGQGMGTDTQYF
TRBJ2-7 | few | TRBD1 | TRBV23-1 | TGCGCCAGCAGTCAATCCGCACAGGGGATCTCCTACGAGCAGTACTTC | CASSQSAQGISYEQYF
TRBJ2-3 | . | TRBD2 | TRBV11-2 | TGTGCCAGCAGCCCCGGACTAGCGGGAGCATTACCAGATACGCAGTATTTT | CASSPGLAGALPDTQYF